The 17 T cell receptor beta chains listed next were all sequenced from one sample in a study of radiation and T cells in renal cell carcinoma. Time point given: blood 2 weeks post-SBRT. Regarding treatment: 15 Gy SBRT to primary tumor, nephrectomy 4 weeks later. Assay used: immunoSEQ multiplex PCR; TCRdb lists only in-frame clones, some missing. The sample yields roughly 130,000 clones, around four fifths seen once. Sequenced here: blood, sampled from a patient whose treatment included radiotherapy and nephrectomy. The receptors originated from a woman in her fifties or sixties with renal cell carcinoma.

This clone was recorded once. The rearrangement uses TRBV9 and TRBJ1-5; no reliable D call. Trimming stripped 4 bases from V and 0 bases from J, with 11 bases between. There are 15 residues in the CDR3. Germline V gene data show CDR1 as SGDLS and CDR2 as YYNGEE. The DNA of the CDR3 is TGTGCCAGCAGCCCGACGGGGTATAGCAATCAGCCCCAGCATTTT. It specifies CASSPTGYSNQPQHF.

The CDR3 sequence is CASSEYGRGLNMGGYTF. For the CDR3, the DNA is TGTGCCAGCAGTGAATACGGCAGGGGGCTCAATATGGGTGGCTACACCTTC. This chain uses TRBV6-1 with TRBJ1-2, with 8 bases matching TRBD1. The V gene's germline CDR1 is MNHNS and CDR2 SASEGT. This CDR3 region has 17 residues. V lost 2 bases to trimming and J lost 7 bases; unmatched junction nucleotides: 15.

The CDR3: CASSFVVTGTDYGYTF. The DNA of the CDR3 is TGTGCCAGCAGCTTCGTGGTAACCGGGACAGACTATGGCTACACCTTC. J is TRBJ1-2 and V is TRBV5-6; 7 bases agree with TRBD1. The V segment lost 2 bases and the J segment 3 bases; nucleotides outside the gene matches: 10. Germline assignment: CDR1 SGHDT and CDR2 YYEEEE. This CDR3 is 16 amino acids long.

The V call is TRBV30, the J call TRBJ1-1; 7 bases line up with TRBD1. The CDR3 runs 13 residues. With V trimmed by 7 bases and J by 0 bases, 5 bases remained unmatched. Per germline, CDR1 GTSNPN and CDR2 SVGIG (reference sequence). This chain's CDR3 is CASRDRLNTEAFF. DNA of the CDR3: TGTGCCTCCCGGGACAGACTGAACACTGAAGCTTTCTTT.

This clone turned up a few times. CDR3 in amino acids: CASSVAGSGTEAFF. The CDR3 coding sequence is TGTGCCAGCAGCGTAGCCGGGTCGGGCACTGAAGCTTTCTTT. The gene calls are TRBV9 and TRBJ1-1; D is uncertain. The V and J ends lost 0 bases and 4 bases respectively, with 10 bases between them. This CDR3 has 14 residues. CDR1 and CDR2 (germline): SGDLS, YYNGEE.

The chain employs TRBV19 and TRBJ2-1, with 7 bases that match TRBD2. The CDR3 extends over 15 amino acids. The ends lost 4 bases at V and 8 bases at J; junction bases unmatched: 11. Germline loops: CDR1 LNHDA, CDR2 SQIVND (reference sequence). CDR3: CASSTSGESMHEQFF. In nucleotides, the CDR3 is TGTGCCAGTAGTACCAGCGGGGAATCGATGCATGAGCAGTTCTTC.

CDR3 amino acids: CASSRSGGSYNEQFF. CDR3 DNA: TGTGCCAGCAGCCGGAGCGGGGGTTCCTACAATGAGCAGTTCTTC. This chain links TRBV7-2 with TRBJ2-1; 8 bases agree with TRBD2. Germline V lookup: CDR1 SGHTA, CDR2 FQGNSA. The V and J ends lost 5 bases and 1 base, in that order; junction bases with no gene match: 4. The CDR3 sequence is 15 residues long.

The table lists this clone with a few counts. The chain links TRBV15 to TRBJ2-1; unclear D gene. The germline V gene has CDR1 LNHNV and CDR2 YYDKDF (reference sequence). The V end lost 3 bases, the J end lost 1 base, and 7 bases lay between the germline ends. This CDR3 is 14 amino acids long. The CDR3 reads CATSRASSYNEQFF. The DNA of the CDR3 is TGTGCCACCAGCAGGGCCTCGTCCTACAATGAGCAGTTCTTC.

The chain couples TRBV2 to TRBJ1-2; TRBD1 matches 9 bases. Trimming took 1 base from V and 7 from J; bases not matched to a gene: 4. This CDR3 spans 14 amino acids. CDR1 and CDR2 (germline): SNHLY, FYNNEI. The DNA for the CDR3 is TGTGCCAGCAGTGAAGGGACAGGGGTGGTTGGCTACACCTTC. Protein sequence: CASSEGTGVVGYTF.

The chain couples TRBV6-1 to TRBJ2-3, with 7 bases lining up with TRBD2. Germline lookup yields CDR1 MNHNS and CDR2 SASEGT. The V and J ends lost 8 bases and 2 bases, in that order; junction bases with no gene match: 4. The CDR3 loop spans 13 amino acids. The CDR3 coding sequence is TGTGCCAGCGGACTAGGCCACACAGATACGCAGTATTTT. Protein product: CASGLGHTDTQYF.

The chain has TRBV11-2 and TRBJ1-3, with 7 nucleotides matching TRBD1. The germline V gene encodes CDR1 SGHAT and CDR2 FQNNGV. Losses at the gene ends were 5 bases for V and 7 bases for J; bases not matched to a gene: 5. There are 13 residues in the CDR3. In DNA form, the CDR3 reads TGTGCCAGCAGCCCACAGGGGCTCAACACCATATATTTT. Protein: CASSPQGLNTIYF.

The chain employs TRBV2 and TRBJ2-2, with D maybe TRBD2 (7 bases). Per germline, CDR1 SNHLY and CDR2 FYNNEI. The CDR3 runs 16 residues. V was shortened by 7 bases and J by 2 bases, with 17 bases between the two germline ends. The CDR3 protein is CASKVEGGTNTGELFF. The CDR3, as DNA: TGTGCCAGCAAGGTGGAGGGGGGGACTAACACCGGGGAGCTGTTTTTT.

This clone showed up just a few times. CDR3 protein: CASSQDAGDTEAFF. The CDR3 nucleotides are TGCGCCAGCAGCCAAGATGCGGGGGACACTGAAGCTTTCTTT. The V call is TRBV4-1, the J call TRBJ1-1, with D perhaps matching TRBD1 (5 bases). Germline V lookup: CDR1 MGHRA, CDR2 YSYEKL. The V and J ends lost 0 bases and 3 bases respectively, with 8 bases between them. CDR3 length: 14 amino acids.

This chain links TRBV6-5 with TRBJ1-2; 8 nucleotides line up with TRBD1. Trimming cost V 1 base and J 5 bases; bases outside gene matches: 6. The germline V gene encodes CDR1 MNHEY and CDR2 SVGAGI. The CDR3 contains 15 residues. The chain's CDR3 is CASSYFTGTGYGYTF. The CDR3 region has the DNA TGTGCCAGCAGTTACTTCACCGGGACAGGATATGGCTACACCTTC.

This clone was recorded only once. The rearrangement links TRBV5-1 to TRBJ1-3; the match to TRBD1 covers 8 bases. Trimming removed 0 bases from V and 4 bases from J; junction bases left unmatched: 6. The CDR3 has 16 residues. Germline lookup yields CDR1 SGHRS and CDR2 YFSETQ. The CDR3 sequence: CASSLEPGGSGNTIYF. The CDR3 DNA reads as TGCGCCAGCAGCTTGGAGCCAGGGGGCTCGGGAAACACCATATATTTT.

The J gene is TRBJ1-1, the V gene TRBV9; possibly TRBD1 for D (5 bases). The V and J ends lost 0 bases and 8 bases respectively, with 20 bases between them. The CDR3 totals 16 residues. From germline, CDR1 is SGDLS and CDR2 YYNGEE. CDR3 protein: CASSVADPELRGEAFF. The CDR3 bases are TGTGCCAGCAGCGTAGCTGACCCCGAACTCCGGGGGGAAGCTTTCTTT.

The chain recombines TRBV27 with TRBJ2-2; the D gene could be TRBD1 or TRBD2 (6 bases each). Trimming stripped 6 bases from V and 7 bases from J, with 12 bases between. The CDR3 length is 13 residues. Germline V lookup: CDR1 MNHEY, CDR2 SMNVEV (reference sequence). The CDR3 sequence is CASRNREDGELFF. CDR3 nucleotide sequence: TGTGCCAGCAGGAACAGGGAGGACGGGGAGCTGTTTTTT.